This TCR beta chain was obtained from a study of response to subunit inactivated influenza vaccine. V was pared by 5 bases and J by 9 bases, with 1 base of the junction left unmatched. In germline, CDR1 is MNHEY, CDR2 SVGEGT. The CDR3 sequence is 12 residues long. TCRdb recomputed calls from the RT-PCR reads with MiXCR, one row per CDR3 protein. Here the sample spans 700,000 to 800,000 distinct CDR3 sequences, around 20% being singletons. The clonotype comes from a man aged 45-65 years who received an inactivated influenza vaccine. Sequenced here: PBMCs from blood, sampled more than 4 days after vaccination. The rearrangement joins TRBV6-2 or TRBV6-3 to TRBJ2-1; 10 bases are a match to TRBD1. CDR3 region: CASSRTGGEQFF. The CDR3 DNA sequence: TGTGCCAGCAGTCGGACAGGGGGTGAGCAGTTCTTC.